These T cell receptor beta chains were read from a single sample in a study of patients and donors after allogeneic stem cell transplantation. Using its own MiXCR run on the RT-PCR reads, TCRdb lists one record per CDR3 protein. The table lists about a million distinct CDR3 sequences, roughly 18% of them singletons, with around 6% in the top ten. The sample consisted of blood, either unsorted or a sorted T cell fraction (not recorded which). These TCRs come from a human donor who was either an allogeneic HSCT recipient or a stem cell or donor lymphocyte infusion donor (not recorded which). It is not recorded whose cells these are; they may come from a transplant donor. Both conserved end residues are part of each CDR3. The size of a clone is reported for some rows only, either as once, few or many, or as a class for expanded clones.

v_call clone_size cdr3_aa
TRBV5-1 many CASSWATGNYGYTF
TRBV7-2 - CASSLTGIEAFF
TRBV6-1 few CASRARGVGTDTQYF
TRBV15 few CATSREGSSETQYF
TRBV5-1 - CASSLARGRTTGELFF
TRBV12-3/TRBV12-4 few CASSFSAVPAQYF
TRBV6-5 - CASSYSGAAKNIQYF
TRBV20-1 many CSARDLRKGNGYTF
TRBV12-3/TRBV12-4 - CASRSRTGSTEAFF
TRBV20-1 - CSARRDRGTEAFF
TRBV7-2 - CASSSPVPDTQYF
TRBV20-1 - CSARNVAGVQETQYF
TRBV12-3/TRBV12-4 many CASSLGDSNRWW
TRBV12-3/TRBV12-4 - CASSTQPGQETQYF
TRBV7-8 - CASSLKRRGTNTEAFF
TRBV20-1 - CSAPGTRALGVGYTF
TRBV2 few CASSLESSGYTF
TRBV5-4 few CASSLPSRPGLGGTDTQYF
TRBV20-1 - CSAILAGMVDFEQFF
TRBV13 few CASSLGRQGSAPLHF
TRBV7-7 - CASSLYSNSYNEQFF
TRBV9 many CASSVAGSNQPQHF
TRBV20-1 few CSARDRTGATIAEQYF
TRBV9 - CVSSVGRLAGIYNEQFF
TRBV27 - CASRLAGQGVVPYGYTF
TRBV27 - CASFLNTEAFF
TRBV3-1 few CASSQEFTDFYGYTF
TRBV14 - CASSQGLTQYF
TRBV6-2/TRBV6-3 few CASSYSSGGPATGELFF
TRBV20-1 - CSAPGTAISMGYTF
TRBV5-1 few CASSVDSTKLNTEAFF
TRBV4-2 - CASSRLSGSQDEQFF
TRBV27 few CASMTGDVGYTF
TRBV3-1 many CASSQGGTGADTQYF
TRBV5-5 - CASSLASGVGTGELFF
TRBV12-3/TRBV12-4 - CVSSKTGSGYTF
TRBV7-9 few CASSHGSRQLDEQYF
TRBV20-1 many CSAKGQANEKLFF
TRBV2 - CASSERAANYGYTF
TRBV29-1 few CSVESGLVVF
TRBV10-3 many CAISRQGGEQYF